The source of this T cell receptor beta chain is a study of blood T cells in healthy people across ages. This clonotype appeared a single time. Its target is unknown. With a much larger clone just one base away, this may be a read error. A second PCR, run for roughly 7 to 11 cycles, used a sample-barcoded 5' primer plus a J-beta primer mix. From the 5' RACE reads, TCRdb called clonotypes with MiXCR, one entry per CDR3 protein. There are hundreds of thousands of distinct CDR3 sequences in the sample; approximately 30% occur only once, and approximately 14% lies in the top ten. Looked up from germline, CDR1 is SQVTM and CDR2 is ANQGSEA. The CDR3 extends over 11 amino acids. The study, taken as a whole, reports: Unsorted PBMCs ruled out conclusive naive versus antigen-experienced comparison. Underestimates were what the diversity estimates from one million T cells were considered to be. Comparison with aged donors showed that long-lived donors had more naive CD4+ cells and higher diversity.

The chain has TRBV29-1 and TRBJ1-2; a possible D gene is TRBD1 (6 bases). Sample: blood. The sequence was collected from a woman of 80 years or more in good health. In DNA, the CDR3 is TGCGGCGTTGGGACACTCTATGGCTACACCTTC. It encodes CGVGTLYGYTF.